Below, 9 T cell receptor beta chains from the same sample are listed, as sequenced in a study of shared clonotypes between healthy human individuals. Clones were read by immunoSEQ multiplex PCR, and TCRdb kept only the in-frame ones, dropping some. The sample lists over 700,000 clones; approximately 72% were seen once. Material: memory CD4+ T cells sorted from blood. Stated subset: CD45RA-negative fraction. These receptors were obtained from a young woman in good health.

V usage is TRBV10-3 and J usage is TRBJ2-7; D might be TRBD1 (5 bases). The CDR3 is made up of 14 amino acids. Germline V lookup: CDR1 ENHRY, CDR2 SYGVKD. V gave up 0 bases and J gave up 2 bases, with 8 bases separating them. CDR3 sequence (DNA): TGTGCCATCAGTGAGTCAGGGGTAACCTACGAGCAGTACTTC. Its protein product is CAISESGVTYEQYF.

V usage is TRBV11-2 and J usage is TRBJ2-3; 9 bases agree with TRBD2. Germline lookup yields CDR1 SGHAT and CDR2 FQNNGV. V was pared by 5 bases and J by 4 bases, with 10 bases of the junction left unmatched. There are 16 residues in the CDR3. The CDR3, as DNA: TGTGCCAGCAGCCCGTCCCCTAGCGGGAACGCAGATACGCAGTATTTT. It yields the protein CASSPSPSGNADTQYF.

The J gene is TRBJ2-3, the V gene TRBV9; 8 bases line up with TRBD1. The CDR3 spans 15 residues. J was trimmed by 5 bases and V by 0 bases; bases with no gene match: 5. CDR1 is SGDLS, CDR2 YYNGEE, per germline. The CDR3 reads CASSVEGRGLDTQYF. The CDR3 coding sequence is TGTGCCAGCAGCGTAGAGGGCAGGGGGCTAGATACGCAGTATTTT.

The CDR3 loop is CASSYEGAYGYTF. The CDR3 nucleotides are TGTGCCAGCAGTTATGAGGGGGCGTATGGCTACACCTTC. V gene TRBV6-6 combines with J gene TRBJ1-2; TRBD1 matches 7 bases. With V trimmed by 3 bases and J by 5 bases, 3 bases remained unmatched. The CDR3 loop spans 13 amino acids. Germline CDR1 reads MNHNY; CDR2 reads SVGAGI (reference sequence).

The chain is built from TRBV7-5 and TRBJ2-6; the table gives TRBD1 as D, unverified against the DNA. TRBV7-5 is labeled a pseudogene. CDR3 length equals 23 residues. The CDR3 DNA follows: TGTGTCAGAAGCCCCCCCAGAGAGGACGGGGACAGGGGACGAAGCTCTGGGGCCAACGTCCTGACTTTC. Its translation is CVRSPPREDGDRGRSSGANVLTF.

The chain uses TRBV18 and TRBJ1-5, with TRBD1 matching over 9 bases. The CDR3 is made up of 16 amino acids. The ends lost 5 bases at V and 6 bases at J; junction bases unmatched: 11. Germline CDR1 and CDR2: KGHSH and LQKENI. The CDR3 region is CASSSGTGRWSQPQHF. DNA of the CDR3: TGTGCCAGCTCAAGTGGGACAGGGCGCTGGAGTCAGCCCCAGCATTTT.

The J gene is TRBJ2-2, the V gene TRBV6-1; 14 bases align to TRBD2. The V segment lost 2 bases and the J segment 4 bases; nucleotides outside the gene matches: 3. The germline gives CDR1 MNHNS, CDR2 SASEGT. CDR3 size: 17 residues. CDR3 sequence (DNA): TGTGCCAGCAGTGAATCCGGGACTAGCGGGAGCACCGGGGAGCTGTTTTTT. Its protein is CASSESGTSGSTGELFF.

At least ten counts were recorded for this clone. Other nucleotide sequences in the sample specify the same CDR3. The J gene is TRBJ2-1, the V gene TRBV5-4; 9 bases agree with TRBD2. The germline V gene has CDR1 SGHNT and CDR2 YYREEE (reference sequence). The CDR3 loop spans 15 amino acids. The junction had 2 bases not matched to a gene; V was cut back by 0 bases and J by 4 bases. The CDR3 loop reads CASSLGLADYNEQFF. As DNA, the CDR3 is TGTGCCAGCAGCTTGGGACTAGCGGATTACAATGAGCAGTTCTTC. The full variable domain, in which reference TRBV5-4 and TRBJ2-1 provide the parts outside the CDR3, is ETGVTQSPTHLIKTRGQQVTLRCSSQSGHNTVSWYQQALGQGPQFIFQYYREEENGRGNFPPRFSGLQFPNYSSELNVNALELDDSALYLCASSLGLADYNEQFFGPGTRLTVL.

J is TRBJ2-2 and V is TRBV28, with TRBD2 matching 8 bases. CDR1 and CDR2 (germline): MDHEN, SYDVKM. The CDR3 consists of 16 residues. V was clipped by 4 bases and J by 2 bases; unmatched bases: 6. CDR3 loop: CASSSPTSGNTGELFF. As DNA, the CDR3 is TGTGCCAGCAGTTCCCCCACTAGCGGCAACACCGGGGAGCTGTTTTTT.